The entry below describes one TCR beta chain. The data derive from a study of blood T cell repertoires in COVID-19. Study context: There were acute and convalescent COVID-19 samples, and they came from the United States, Italy and Spain.

This CDR3 spans 16 amino acids. From germline, CDR1 is MNHEY and CDR2 SVGAGI. The trim removed 4 bases at V and 6 bases at J, leaving 6 bases unmatched. Per the original methods: Amplification from reference gene primers served as the basis for estimated nucleated cell counts. Repertoires were generated with immunoSEQ multiplex PCR, while TCRdb's copy carries only in-frame clones and drops some. Clonal size and the V and J genes are those of that table, whereas D and trimming came from the DNA. The sample shows about 190,000 clones, around 85% of them seen only once. The receptor was derived from a man aged 45-65 years who had recovered from COVID-19. Sample: peripheral blood. V usage is TRBV6-5 and J usage is TRBJ2-2; 12 positions match TRBD2. Here the CDR3 reads CASSSTRTSGAGELFF. The CDR3 DNA reads TGTGCCAGCAGTTCAACTCGGACTAGCGGGGCCGGGGAGCTGTTTTTT.